This T cell receptor beta chain was recovered during a study of human T cells and chemical hapten exposure. Looking at the study overall: Scalp application of diphenylcyclopropenone was performed weekly in patients across the entire roughly 25-week study.

The V segment lost 7 bases and the J segment 4 bases; nucleotides outside the gene matches: 10. The CDR3 loop spans 14 amino acids. The germline V gene encodes CDR1 SGHRS and CDR2 YFSETQ. This sample's time point: patch test 1, 2 weeks after DPC sensitization. The treatment is: therapeutic diphenylcyclopropenone sensitization with weekly scalp DPC. The study enrolled 18 to 70-year-old alopecia patients suitable for DPC. Separate cDNA molecules received unique molecular identifiers, which the library attached to them. TCRdb itself ran the RACE reads through MiXCR, one entry per CDR3 protein. This table has about 120,000 distinct CDR3 sequences, roughly an eighth appearing once.

Sequenced here: whole blood, sampled in connection with sensitization to the hapten diphenylcyclopropenone (DPC). The TCR was taken from a woman between 50 and 59 years old with alopecia areata. Some clones in this sample may be carry-over from other donors' samples. V usage is TRBV5-1 and J usage is TRBJ1-1; TRBD1 agrees at 7 bases. Here the CDR3 reads CASLKGAGGTEAFF. The CDR3 region has the DNA TGCGCCAGCTTGAAGGGGGCTGGTGGCACTGAAGCTTTCTTT.